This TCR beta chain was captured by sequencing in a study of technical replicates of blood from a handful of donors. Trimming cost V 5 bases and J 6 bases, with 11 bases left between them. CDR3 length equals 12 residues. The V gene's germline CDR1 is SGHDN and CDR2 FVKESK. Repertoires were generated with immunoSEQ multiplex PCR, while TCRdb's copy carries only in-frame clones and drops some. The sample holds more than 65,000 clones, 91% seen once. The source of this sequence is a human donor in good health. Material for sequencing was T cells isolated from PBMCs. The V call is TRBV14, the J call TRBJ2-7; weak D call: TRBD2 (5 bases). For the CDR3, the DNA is TGTGCCAGCAGCACGGACTGGATCGAGCAGTACTTC. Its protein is CASSTDWIEQYF. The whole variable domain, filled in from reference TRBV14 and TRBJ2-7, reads EAGVTQFPSHSVIEKGQTVTLRCDPISGHDNLYWYRRVMGKEIKFLLHFVKESKQDESGMPNNRFLAERTGGTYSTLKVQPAELEDSGVYFCASSTDWIEQYFGPGTRLTVT.